This paragraph reports one T cell receptor beta chain. Its matching antigen is unknown. Only in-frame clones appear in the TCRdb table, and some are missing; sequencing was by immunoSEQ multiplex PCR. This sample has approximately 46,000 clones, with 70% to 90% found just once. Germline V gene lookup returns CDR1 MGHRA and CDR2 YSYEKL. The CDR3 loop spans 14 amino acids. V gave up 0 bases and J gave up 10 bases, with 15 bases separating them. The entry originates in a study of T cell responses to AZD1222 COVID-19 vaccine. Study-level points and caveats: Donors were largely white British and mainly female; clonal diversity was possibly underestimated. The study identified only 6 or 7 AZD1222 recipients as seropositive at baseline. Variant regions that are unmutated are reportedly the target of nearly half of spike-specific TCRs.

This clonotype was obtained from an adult who received the AZD1222 COVID-19 vaccine. Sample: peripheral blood, taken 28 days after the second AZD1222 dose. This chain connects TRBV4-1 to TRBJ1-1; a possible D gene is TRBD1 (6 bases). This CDR3 is CASSQDFSTGRAFF. CDR3 bases: TGCGCCAGCAGCCAAGATTTTTCTACAGGGAGAGCTTTCTTT.